This T cell receptor beta chain was identified in a study of identical twins. Germline CDR1 and CDR2: DFQATT and SNEGSKA (reference sequence). The CDR3 is 18 amino acids. Comment on this clonotype: A junction end diverges from the germline sequence, so it may reflect a read error.

TCRdb re-analysed the 5' RACE reads in MiXCR, keeping a single row per CDR3 protein. This table holds 500,000 or so distinct CDR3 sequences, 13% to 15% found once. These data also featured in a second study, about yellow fever vaccine responses in identical twins.

The gene calls are TRBV20-1 and TRBJ2-1; 8 bases map to TRBD2. Sequenced input: CD4+ T cells sorted from blood. The TCR originated in a young woman in good health. CDR3 sequence (DNA): TGCTGTGCTAGAGTCTACGGGGCGGGGGGCTTCTCCTACAATGAGCAGTTCTTC. This encodes CCARVYGAGGFSYNEQFF.